This T cell receptor (beta chain) stems from a study of CD8+ T cells in alopecia areata. For the study at large: Tofacitinib continued for 6 to 18 months and was then withheld for 6 months. The study's findings and limits: Across lesional scalp, and particularly alopecia totalis/universalis, clonality surpassed that of normal scalp.

Indicated treatment: oral pan-JAK inhibitor, 5-10 mg twice daily. Peripheral blood samples and lesional scalp punch biopsies were obtained from alopecia areata patients. About this clone: Its antigen remains unidentified.

Following extraction, RNA underwent reverse transcription to cDNA, which served as the sequencing template. Using immunoSEQ multiplex PCR, the repertoire was profiled, and TCRdb retains in-frame clones only, with some absent. The sample yields thousands of clones, 70% to 80% seen once. Source: skin, taken at week 24, from a patient treated with tofacitinib. The clonotype comes from a human donor with alopecia areata.

CDR3 loop: CASSLGGRSEAFF. The CDR3 DNA is TGTGCCAGCAGCTTAGGGGGGCGATCTGAAGCTTTCTTT. The V and J genes are TRBV13 and TRBJ1-1; a possible D gene is TRBD1 (5 bases). This CDR3 comprises 13 residues. Deletions cut 0 bases from V and 6 bases from J, with 8 bases between. CDR1 is PRHDT, CDR2 FYEKMQ, per germline (reference sequence).